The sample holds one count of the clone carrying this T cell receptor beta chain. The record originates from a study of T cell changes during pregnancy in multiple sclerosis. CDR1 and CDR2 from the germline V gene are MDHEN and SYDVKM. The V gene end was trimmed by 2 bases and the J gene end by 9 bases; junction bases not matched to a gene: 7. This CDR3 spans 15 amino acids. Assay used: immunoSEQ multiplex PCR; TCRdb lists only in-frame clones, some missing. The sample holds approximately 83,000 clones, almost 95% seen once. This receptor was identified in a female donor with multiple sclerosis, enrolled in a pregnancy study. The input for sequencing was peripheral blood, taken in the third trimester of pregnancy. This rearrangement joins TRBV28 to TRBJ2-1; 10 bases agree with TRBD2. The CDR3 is CASSLQAGGPGEQFF. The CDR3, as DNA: TGTGCCAGCAGTTTACAAGCGGGAGGGCCAGGTGAGCAGTTCTTC.